A selection of T cell receptor beta chains follows, all from one sample in a study of T cell responses to AZD1222 COVID-19 vaccine. TCRdb's copy holds only in-frame clones and misses some; the assay was immunoSEQ multiplex PCR. The sample yields nearly 110,000 clones, roughly 90% seen once. The sample here was peripheral blood, taken on day 0 of AZD1222 vaccination. Receptors originate from an adult in good health. Both conserved end residues are part of each CDR3. A D gene is named only where the DNA matches it firmly. Clone size appears in some rows only: once, few, many, or a class for an expanded clone.

clone size,D gene,V gene,J gene,CDR3 DNA,CDR3 protein
few,TRBD1,TRBV28,TRBJ2-7,TGTGCCAGCAGTTCGGACAGGGAAAACTCCTACGAGCAGTACTTC,CASSSDRENSYEQYF
.,.,TRBV3-1/TRBV3-2,TRBJ1-1,TGTGCCAGCAGCCACACACAGGTACTGAACACTGAAGCTTTCTTT,CASSHTQVLNTEAFF
.,.,TRBV9,TRBJ1-6,TGTGCCAGCAGCGTCGCACCCCGGGGACATAATTCACCCCTCCACTTT,CASSVAPRGHNSPLHF
.,TRBD1,TRBV2,TRBJ2-7,TGTGCCAGCGTACGGAGTACAGGGGTTTCCCCGTACTTC,CASVRSTGVSPYF
.,TRBD1,TRBV6-2/TRBV6-3,TRBJ1-5,TGTGCCAGCAGTTACACCCCAGGACAGGGATTCAATCAGCCCCAGCATTTT,CASSYTPGQGFNQPQHF
.,TRBD1,TRBV7-2,TRBJ1-4,TGTGCCAGCAGCTTAATGGGGACAGGGACTAATGAAAAACTGTTTTTT,CASSLMGTGTNEKLFF
.,TRBD1,TRBV6-1,TRBJ1-4,TGTGCCAGCAGTGAAGAACCGGGACAGGGGAATGAAAAACTGTTTTTT,CASSEEPGQGNEKLFF
.,.,TRBV28,TRBJ1-4,TGTGCCAGCAGTCTTCCGGACGGGACAACTAATGAAAAACTGTTTTTT,CASSLPDGTTNEKLFF
.,.,TRBV5-6,TRBJ2-3,TGTGCCAGCAGCTCTAGCACAGATACGCAGTATTTT,CASSSSTDTQYF
.,.,TRBV30,TRBJ1-1,TGTGCCTGGAGTGAGAGGAGAGGGGCGGGGGCTTTCTTT,CAWSERRGAGAFF
once,TRBD2,TRBV24-1,TRBJ2-1,TGTGCCACCAGTGGCCCTAGCGGGGGGGCGTACAATGAGCAGTTCTTC,CATSGPSGGAYNEQFF
.,TRBD2,TRBV4-2,TRBJ2-2,TGTGCCAGCAGCCGTTCCTCTTCCGGGACTAAGAACACCGGGGAGCTGTTTTTT,CASSRSSSGTKNTGELFF
many,.,TRBV13,TRBJ1-3,TGTGCCAGCAGCGTACGCAGGGGATCTACTGGAAACACCATATATTTT,CASSVRRGSTGNTIYF
.,.,TRBV29-1,TRBJ2-1,TGCAGCGTTGAATTGGGCCTTAGCTCCTACAATGAGCAGTTCTTC,CSVELGLSSYNEQFF
.,.,TRBV5-1,TRBJ2-5,TGCGCCAGCAGCTTGGGGGTGAGGGCTAGCGCACACCAAGAGACCCAGTACTTC,CASSLGVRASAHQETQYF
once,.,TRBV19,TRBJ2-7,TGTGCCACAAGGAATCAGGGGACCTACGAGCAGTACTTC,CATRNQGTYEQYF